The source of this TCR beta chain is a study of blood T cells in healthy people across ages (dated by TCRdb to between 2014 and 2017). Background for the entire study: Template switching captured roughly one uniquely barcoded TCR beta cDNA molecule per two T cells in model experiments. The study measured age-related changes in TCR beta repertoire diversity using deep sequencing normalized with unique cDNA molecular identifiers. The study analyzed two additional independent replicas of 1 million unique cDNA reads from the same blood draw for two donors, one aged 18 to 29 and one aged 80 or older. The donors were divided into four age groups: young (average around 17 years), middle-aged (about 40), aged (roughly 66) and long-lived (roughly 88).

Systemically healthy Caucasian individuals from Russia, around 38 in total and aged roughly 6 to 95 years, were included as donors. Each donor gave ten milliliters of peripheral blood, collected into EDTA-treated Vacutainer tubes. Ficoll-Paque density-gradient centrifugation was used to isolate PBMCs, with at least 6 million per sample. Trizol reagent was used to extract total RNA from PBMCs, with at least 6 micrograms per sample. Naive CD45RAhigh/CD27high T cell percentages were measured by flow cytometry on a PBMC aliquot from every donor. Here is what the overall study found, with its caveats: Estimates of total diversity based on one million sequenced T cells were regarded as lower bounds and as underestimates. The CMV infection status of donors was not known, potentially confounding age-related changes in expanded clonotypes. Bulk unsorted PBMC profiling prevented conclusive comparison of naive and antigen-experienced compartments. Compared with the aged group, more naive CD4+ T cells, fewer expanded clones and increased TCR diversity were shown by the long-lived group, suggesting age selection. Observed TCR beta diversity per million T cells fell roughly linearly with age, and a significant reduction was already apparent by age about 43. Observed TCR beta diversity correlated strongly with the percentage of naive T cells measured by flow cytometry.

The library was made by 5' RACE. Sequencing used an Illumina HiSeq 2500. A second PCR of roughly 7 to 11 cycles was performed with a sample-barcoded 5' primer and a J-beta primer mix. Each TCR beta cDNA molecule received a unique molecular identifier from a template-switch 5' adaptor carrying 12 random nucleotides. Each sample yielded at least 2.5 million CDR3-containing paired-end reads. First-strand cDNA was synthesized from all RNA with the Mint cDNA synthesis kit, primed by a TRBC-specific oligonucleotide. All cDNA was treated with uracil-DNA glycosylase and then went through a first 18-cycle PCR with the universal primers M1SS and BC2_uni_R. Under the source paper's analysis protocol: For normalization, 1 million high-quality reads were randomly selected from each sample, with every read carrying a distinct molecular identifier. Reads sharing molecular identifiers were discarded rather than binned into consensus sequences. MiTCR, run with a Q25 quality threshold and the strictest error-elimination algorithm, handled CDR3 identification, clonotype clustering and error correction. A nonparametric unseen species model with Euler transformation was used to estimate lower-bound total TCR beta diversity. The public sequencing data were trimmed at Q25 with fastp and processed into clonotypes with MiXCR by TCRdb, which kept only in-frame beta chains. Identical CDR3 proteins give one entry, which carries the most common genes and DNA. The V and J calls and clone size are TCRdb's, not the authors'. The sample table contains 750,000 to 950,000 distinct CDR3 sequences; only one count was recorded for around 29% of them. 9.5% to 13% of the sample goes to the ten largest clones.

The CDR3 holds 12 amino acids from the cysteine to the phenylalanine. This entry keeps only the CDR3 DNA: 36 bases, framed from base 1. The germline V gene sets CDR1 to MDHEN and CDR2 to SYDVKM. V is clipped by 3 bases and J by 4 bases, and the sequence between their germline boundaries is 7 bases long. As regards this clonotype: Its antigen has not been determined. It has no much larger one-base neighbor in the sample; base qualities were not kept.

These same data were also listed under a study on T cells of mothers and their children. As that second study puts it: Nine systemically healthy Caucasian individuals, comprising three mothers and their six children, were included as donors. cDNA synthesis consumed the entire amount of extracted RNA, loaded at about 1.5 ug RNA in each 15 ul reaction. Sample barcodes and 2-4 random nucleotides were added via the M1S primer in the second PCR. Each mother yielded over 8.5 million TCR beta CDR3 reads and each child 2.5 million to 3 million reads. Thymic selection similarly shapes TCR recombination output in related and unrelated pairs, with minor effect from inherited differences. Normalized repertoire overlap was always slightly but never significantly higher in related than unrelated mother-child pairs. With a sensitivity of approximately 100 clones per million clonotypes, no persistent microchimeric T cell clones were detected. In the study, deep NGS was used to compare the TCR beta repertoires of mothers and children, and features distinguishing related mother-child pairs from unrelated individuals were sought. Mothers averaged about 40 +/- 4 years of age and children averaged roughly 10 +/- 4 years. After adapters were ligated using NEBNext reagents, the libraries underwent 100+100 nt paired-end sequencing on an Illumina HiSeq 2000. To prevent cross-contamination, the mother and child libraries were prepared one month apart and sequenced in separate runs. Between roughly 500,000 and 2,100,000 distinct TCR beta clonotypes were identified per donor. Naive TCR beta clonotypes were estimated from low-frequency clonotypes matched to each donor's FACS-determined naive share, without sorting.

The material sequenced was blood. This TCR came from a woman between 35 and 50 years old in good health. The sequence joins TRBV28 to TRBJ2-7; there is no confident call for the D gene. At the DNA level, the sequence is TGTGCCAGCAGTTTGACATGGTACGAGCAGTACTTC. The resulting protein is CASSLTWYEQYF.